This TCR beta chain came from a study of Ad26.COV2.S vaccination and SARS-CoV-2 variants. Across the study: Ad26.COV2.S arm of COV1001 included the donor.

The data were produced by immunoSEQ multiplex PCR, yet TCRdb's version contains in-frame clones alone and is incomplete. The table records about 350,000 clones, roughly 91% of them present only once. Treatment here: approximately 18 received Ad26.COV2.S at low or high dose, single or two shots; about 5 received placebo; per-sample allocation not given. Samples came from day 63 after the first vaccine or placebo injection. Sequencing was performed on peripheral blood, taken in a trial of Ad26.COV2.S vaccine versus placebo. The receptor comes from a person between 18 and 60 years old who received the Ad26.COV2.S COVID-19 vaccine or a placebo.

The CDR3 sequence: CASSQEYTGPDFVYEQYF. The DNA of the CDR3 is TGTGCCAGCAGCCAAGAATATACGGGACCCGATTTCGTCTACGAGCAGTACTTC. The genes are TRBV4-2 and TRBJ2-7; TRBD1 or TRBD2 may be the D gene (5 bases each). CDR3 size: 18 residues. Germline assignment: CDR1 LGHNA and CDR2 YNFKEQ. The V end was cut by 0 bases, the J end by 3 bases, with 21 bases between.